This T cell receptor (beta chain) was recovered during a study of CD8+ T cells in alopecia areata. Germline V gives CDR1 MNHNS, CDR2 SASEGT. The CDR3 has 14 residues. Germline trimming cut 6 bases from V and 9 bases from J; bases unmatched to any gene: 12. Following RNA extraction, reverse transcription yielded cDNA that acted as the sequencing template. Generated by immunoSEQ multiplex PCR, the TCRdb table keeps only in-frame clones and is missing some. This table has 90,000 to 150,000 clones, less than 70% appearing once. The study, taken as a whole, reports: Relative to mice, TCR sharing across patients was less clear, a difference possibly HLA-related.

A note on this clone: Antigen specificity is unknown.

It was from PBMCs that CD4+ and CD8+ T cells were sorted. This TCR was sampled from a human donor in good health. The sequenced sample consisted of CD4+ T cells sorted from blood. V usage is TRBV6-1 and J usage is TRBJ1-2, with 8 bases identical to TRBD1. This chain's CDR3 is CASRPPGQELSYTF. The CDR3 DNA sequence: TGTGCCAGCAGGCCACCGGGACAGGAGTTGAGCTACACCTTC.